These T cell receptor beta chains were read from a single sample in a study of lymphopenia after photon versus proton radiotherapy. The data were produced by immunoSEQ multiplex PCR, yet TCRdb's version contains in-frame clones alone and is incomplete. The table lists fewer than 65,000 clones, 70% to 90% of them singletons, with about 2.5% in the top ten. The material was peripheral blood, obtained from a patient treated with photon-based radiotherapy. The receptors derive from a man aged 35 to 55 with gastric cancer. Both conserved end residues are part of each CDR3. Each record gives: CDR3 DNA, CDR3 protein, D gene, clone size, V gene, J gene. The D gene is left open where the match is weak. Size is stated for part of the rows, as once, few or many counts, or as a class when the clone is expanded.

cdr3_nt: TGTGCCATCAGTTGGGACAGGGGGCAGTTCTTC
cdr3_aa: CAISWDRGQFF
d_call: TRBD1
clone_size: NA
v_call: TRBV10-3
j_call: TRBJ2-1

cdr3_nt: TGTGCCAGCAGCCTCGACCCTCTAAACGGCTACACCTTC
cdr3_aa: CASSLDPLNGYTF
d_call: NA
clone_size: few
v_call: TRBV27
j_call: TRBJ1-2

cdr3_nt: TGTGCCAGTAGTGCCACCCGGGACTTCGGCAATTCACCCCTCCACTTT
cdr3_aa: CASSATRDFGNSPLHF
d_call: NA
clone_size: NA
v_call: TRBV19
j_call: TRBJ1-6

cdr3_nt: TGTGCCAGCAGTTTATACCAGGAACCGAACACTGAAGCTTTCTTT
cdr3_aa: CASSLYQEPNTEAFF
d_call: NA
clone_size: NA
v_call: TRBV27
j_call: TRBJ1-1

cdr3_nt: TGTGCCAGCTCACCAGGGGCCCAAGAGACCCAGTACTTC
cdr3_aa: CASSPGAQETQYF
d_call: NA
clone_size: NA
v_call: TRBV18
j_call: TRBJ2-5

cdr3_nt: TGTGCTAGTGGTTCGGGCTGGGGCTCCTACAATGAGCAGTTCTTC
cdr3_aa: CASGSGWGSYNEQFF
d_call: NA
clone_size: NA
v_call: TRBV12-5
j_call: TRBJ2-1

cdr3_nt: TGTGCCAGCTCACCACCCGGGGGTAAAGAGACCCAGTACTTC
cdr3_aa: CASSPPGGKETQYF
d_call: NA
clone_size: NA
v_call: TRBV18
j_call: TRBJ2-5

cdr3_nt: TGTGCCAGCAGCCAAGATCGGTCAGGGGGAGATGAAAAACTGTTTTTT
cdr3_aa: CASSQDRSGGDEKLFF
d_call: TRBD1
clone_size: few
v_call: TRBV4-2
j_call: TRBJ1-4

cdr3_nt: TGTGCCAGCCTAAACCAGGGCTTTGGAGCTTTCTTT
cdr3_aa: CASLNQGFGAFF
d_call: NA
clone_size: few
v_call: TRBV28
j_call: TRBJ1-1

cdr3_nt: TGTGCCAGCAGCCCAGGACAGGGGACGGCTGGCTACACCTTC
cdr3_aa: CASSPGQGTAGYTF
d_call: TRBD1
clone_size: NA
v_call: TRBV5-4
j_call: TRBJ1-2

cdr3_nt: TGTGCCAGCAGGGGGAACCACAATGAGCAGTTCTTC
cdr3_aa: CASRGNHNEQFF
d_call: NA
clone_size: NA
v_call: TRBV11-2
j_call: TRBJ2-1

cdr3_nt: TGTGCCATCAGTGACCGGGGGGGCACTCAGCCCCAGCATTTT
cdr3_aa: CAISDRGGTQPQHF
d_call: NA
clone_size: few
v_call: TRBV10-3
j_call: TRBJ1-5

cdr3_nt: TGCGCCAGCAGCCAAGACCCGGGACAGGGGGCATTTCTGTTCTTC
cdr3_aa: CASSQDPGQGAFLFF
d_call: TRBD1
clone_size: NA
v_call: TRBV4-1
j_call: TRBJ2-1

cdr3_nt: TGTGCCAGCAGCCCGACAGGGAATGAGCAGTTCTTC
cdr3_aa: CASSPTGNEQFF
d_call: TRBD1
clone_size: NA
v_call: TRBV7-3
j_call: TRBJ2-1

cdr3_nt: TGCAGCGTTGGCCCCGCGAACCAAGAGACCCAGTACTTC
cdr3_aa: CSVGPANQETQYF
d_call: NA
clone_size: NA
v_call: TRBV29-1
j_call: TRBJ2-5

cdr3_nt: TGTGCCAGCAGTGTGTCGGGGGGGATTTACGAGCAGTACTTC
cdr3_aa: CASSVSGGIYEQYF
d_call: TRBD2
clone_size: NA
v_call: TRBV6-1
j_call: TRBJ2-7

cdr3_nt: TGTGCCTGGAGTGGGGGACAGGGGGACTATGGCTACACCTTC
cdr3_aa: CAWSGGQGDYGYTF
d_call: TRBD1
clone_size: few
v_call: TRBV30
j_call: TRBJ1-2

cdr3_nt: TGTGCCAGCAGCCTTGGAGGCGGGACAGCTAATGAAAAACTGTTTTTT
cdr3_aa: CASSLGGGTANEKLFF
d_call: TRBD1
clone_size: NA
v_call: TRBV7-9
j_call: TRBJ1-4

cdr3_nt: TGTGCCAGCAGTCAGGGGACAGGGGGGACCTATGGCTACACCTTC
cdr3_aa: CASSQGTGGTYGYTF
d_call: TRBD1
clone_size: NA
v_call: TRBV6-5
j_call: TRBJ1-2

cdr3_nt: TGTGCCAGCAGCGATAGTTGGGTCAATGAGCAGTTCTTC
cdr3_aa: CASSDSWVNEQFF
d_call: NA
clone_size: few
v_call: TRBV7-2
j_call: TRBJ2-1

cdr3_nt: TGTGCCAGCTCATCCTTCACTAGCACAGATACGCAGTATTTT
cdr3_aa: CASSSFTSTDTQYF
d_call: NA
clone_size: NA
v_call: TRBV18
j_call: TRBJ2-3

cdr3_nt: TGTGCTAGTGGTCAGGGGACTAGCGGGCTCCACGAGCAGTACTTC
cdr3_aa: CASGQGTSGLHEQYF
d_call: TRBD2
clone_size: NA
v_call: TRBV12-5
j_call: TRBJ2-7

cdr3_nt: TGCGCCAGCAGCTTGGTTGTCTTTAATGCTGAAGCTTTCTTT
cdr3_aa: CASSLVVFNAEAFF
d_call: NA
clone_size: NA
v_call: TRBV5-1
j_call: TRBJ1-1

cdr3_nt: TGCGCCAGCAGCCAAGATCCGAAGTGGGCTAGCGGGGGTTCAGATACGCAGTATTTT
cdr3_aa: CASSQDPKWASGGSDTQYF
d_call: TRBD2
clone_size: NA
v_call: TRBV4-3
j_call: TRBJ2-3

cdr3_nt: TGTGCCAGCTCACCTCGGGACAGCACTAACTATGGCTACACCTTC
cdr3_aa: CASSPRDSTNYGYTF
d_call: TRBD1
clone_size: NA
v_call: TRBV18
j_call: TRBJ1-2

cdr3_nt: TGTGCCAGCACCAGGGACAGGAATGGCTACACCTTC
cdr3_aa: CASTRDRNGYTF
d_call: TRBD1
clone_size: NA
v_call: TRBV6-5
j_call: TRBJ1-2

cdr3_nt: TGCGCCAGCAGCCGTCAGGGACAGGGGGGCTCCTACGAGCAGTACTTC
cdr3_aa: CASSRQGQGGSYEQYF
d_call: TRBD1
clone_size: NA
v_call: TRBV4-1
j_call: TRBJ2-7

cdr3_nt: TGTGCCTGGAATGCAGGGGAAAATCAGCCCCAGCATTTT
cdr3_aa: CAWNAGENQPQHF
d_call: NA
clone_size: once
v_call: TRBV30
j_call: TRBJ1-5

cdr3_nt: TGTGCCAGTAGTTTGGGGGACAGGCTTGTTGCACCCCTCCACTTT
cdr3_aa: CASSLGDRLVAPLHF
d_call: TRBD1
clone_size: NA
v_call: TRBV19
j_call: TRBJ1-6

cdr3_nt: TGTGCCAGCAGCGAGGAGACAGGGTCCCCTTACGAGCAGTACTTC
cdr3_aa: CASSEETGSPYEQYF
d_call: TRBD1
clone_size: NA
v_call: TRBV7-8
j_call: TRBJ2-7

cdr3_nt: TGTGCCAGCAGCCAAGGGGGGAAAAACTATGGCTACACCTTC
cdr3_aa: CASSQGGKNYGYTF
d_call: NA
clone_size: NA
v_call: TRBV14
j_call: TRBJ1-2

cdr3_nt: TGTGCCAGCAGTTACAGGGAACTGGCTGAAGCTTTCTTT
cdr3_aa: CASSYRELAEAFF
d_call: NA
clone_size: NA
v_call: TRBV6-5
j_call: TRBJ1-1

cdr3_nt: TGTGCCTGGAGTTACAGGGTTGGAGATACGCAGTATTTT
cdr3_aa: CAWSYRVGDTQYF
d_call: NA
clone_size: NA
v_call: TRBV30
j_call: TRBJ2-3

cdr3_nt: TGCGCCAGCAGCTTGTTTCCGACGACGGCTGAAGCTTTCTTT
cdr3_aa: CASSLFPTTAEAFF
d_call: NA
clone_size: NA
v_call: TRBV5-1
j_call: TRBJ1-1

cdr3_nt: TGTGCCAGCAGCTTGGGAGGGGGAGGATTGAGCAATCAGCCCCAGCATTTT
cdr3_aa: CASSLGGGGLSNQPQHF
d_call: NA
clone_size: NA
v_call: TRBV5-4
j_call: TRBJ1-5

cdr3_nt: TGTGCCAGCAGCCCAGCGGGGGGCACTGAAGCTTTCTTT
cdr3_aa: CASSPAGGTEAFF
d_call: NA
clone_size: NA
v_call: TRBV11-3
j_call: TRBJ1-1

cdr3_nt: TGCGCCAGCAGCCACCTGCCTGACAGGGGAGGAAATGAGCAGTTCTTC
cdr3_aa: CASSHLPDRGGNEQFF
d_call: TRBD1
clone_size: NA
v_call: TRBV4-3
j_call: TRBJ2-1

cdr3_nt: TGTGCCAGCAGCGGGGGGACTAGCGGGGTCGAAGATACGCAGTATTTT
cdr3_aa: CASSGGTSGVEDTQYF
d_call: TRBD2
clone_size: NA
v_call: TRBV7-8
j_call: TRBJ2-3

cdr3_nt: TGTGCCAGCTCACCACAGGGGCCCGGGGAGCTGTTTTTT
cdr3_aa: CASSPQGPGELFF
d_call: NA
clone_size: NA
v_call: TRBV18
j_call: TRBJ2-2

cdr3_nt: TGTGCCAGTCGGTACCAAGAGACCCAGTACTTC
cdr3_aa: CASRYQETQYF
d_call: NA
clone_size: NA
v_call: TRBV19
j_call: TRBJ2-5

cdr3_nt: TGTGCCAGCAGCTTAGAGGGAAGGGGCGCGAACTACAATGAGCAGTTCTTC
cdr3_aa: CASSLEGRGANYNEQFF
d_call: NA
clone_size: NA
v_call: TRBV11-2
j_call: TRBJ2-1

cdr3_nt: TGCGCCAGCAGGGGCCTCTATAATTCACCCCTCCACTTT
cdr3_aa: CASRGLYNSPLHF
d_call: NA
clone_size: NA
v_call: TRBV4-1
j_call: TRBJ1-6

cdr3_nt: TGTGCCAGCAGCTTAGCGACAGGATATGGCTACACCTTC
cdr3_aa: CASSLATGYGYTF
d_call: NA
clone_size: NA
v_call: TRBV7-2
j_call: TRBJ1-2

cdr3_nt: TGTGCCAGCAGCGAGACCGGGACCCTCGGCGATACGCAGTATTTT
cdr3_aa: CASSETGTLGDTQYF
d_call: NA
clone_size: NA
v_call: TRBV7-3
j_call: TRBJ2-3

cdr3_nt: TGCGCCAGCAGCCGGACCCGGGTAGTCGATGAGCAGTTCTTC
cdr3_aa: CASSRTRVVDEQFF
d_call: NA
clone_size: NA
v_call: TRBV5-1
j_call: TRBJ2-1

cdr3_nt: TGTGCCAGCAGGGACAGATCTTCTAACTATGGCTACACCTTC
cdr3_aa: CASRDRSSNYGYTF
d_call: NA
clone_size: NA
v_call: TRBV6-5
j_call: TRBJ1-2

cdr3_nt: TGTGCCAGCAGCTCTCGTTTCGGAGCGGGGGTCGGCAACATTCAGTACTTC
cdr3_aa: CASSSRFGAGVGNIQYF
d_call: TRBD2
clone_size: NA
v_call: TRBV7-9
j_call: TRBJ2-4

cdr3_nt: TGTGCCAGCAGTTCCGTTAACACTGAAGCTTTCTTT
cdr3_aa: CASSSVNTEAFF
d_call: NA
clone_size: NA
v_call: TRBV27
j_call: TRBJ1-1

cdr3_nt: TGTGCCATCAGTGAGGGTGGACAACTAGCTAACTATGGCTACACCTTC
cdr3_aa: CAISEGGQLANYGYTF
d_call: NA
clone_size: NA
v_call: TRBV10-3
j_call: TRBJ1-2

cdr3_nt: TGTGCCAGCAGCTTAGCGAAAGCAGACATTCAGTACTTC
cdr3_aa: CASSLAKADIQYF
d_call: NA
clone_size: few
v_call: TRBV7-2
j_call: TRBJ2-4

cdr3_nt: TGTGCCAGCAGCAAAGAGGGGAGTACTGGAAACACCATATATTTT
cdr3_aa: CASSKEGSTGNTIYF
d_call: NA
clone_size: NA
v_call: TRBV7-2
j_call: TRBJ1-3

cdr3_nt: TGTGCCAGCAGCCAAACACAGGGGAGCGGCTACACCTTC
cdr3_aa: CASSQTQGSGYTF
d_call: TRBD1
clone_size: once
v_call: TRBV4-2
j_call: TRBJ1-2

cdr3_nt: TGTGCCAGCAGCCCCCTACATCAGCCCCAGCATTTT
cdr3_aa: CASSPLHQPQHF
d_call: NA
clone_size: NA
v_call: TRBV7-8
j_call: TRBJ1-5